In this sample, the clone carrying this T cell receptor (beta chain) turned up many times. This sample is drawn from a study of T cells in Graves' hyperthyroidism and ophthalmopathy. The CDR3 extends over 19 amino acids. Germline values: CDR1 SQVTM, CDR2 ANQGSEA. V gave up 1 base and J gave up 3 bases; unmatched junction bases: 19. RNA transcripts provided the source from which TCR beta CDR3 regions were amplified. HTBI primers were employed in a first-round RT-PCR of the TCR CDR3. TCRdb called the multiplex PCR reads again in MiXCR, with one record for every CDR3 protein. The sample consists of 640,000 or so distinct CDR3 sequences, 13% to 15% of them appearing once. Pregnant or lactating patients were excluded, as were those with uncontrolled infection or other autoimmune disease.

The chain carries TRBV29-1 and TRBJ2-3, with TRBD1 matching over 7 bases. The material sequenced was blood. This clonotype was sampled from a young woman with Graves' ophthalmopathy. CDR3 DNA: TGCAGCGTTGAAGGTGTGCAAGGGGACAGCCAAACCCCTACAGATACGCAGTATTTT. Encoded protein: CSVEGVQGDSQTPTDTQYF.